The rows below give T cell receptor beta chains drawn from one sample of a study of blood T cell repertoires in COVID-19. Libraries were prepared by immunoSEQ multiplex PCR; TCRdb keeps only in-frame clonotypes and omits some of them. The profile shows more than 200,000 clones, about 86% of them singletons. The sample was peripheral blood. The receptor set was obtained from a man aged 25-45 years with active or convalescent COVID-19. The CDR3 runs from the conserved cysteine through the conserved F or W. Clone size is not always given. Where it is, it says once, few, many or a class for expanded clones.

-,TRBV29-1,TRBJ2-3,CSGTIRRTGRTDTQYF
-,TRBV18,TRBJ2-7,CASSPAGLADYEQYF
-,TRBV15,TRBJ1-1,CATSRDLLVSTEAFF
-,TRBV5-5,TRBJ1-2,CASSLFTGGLDGYTF
-,TRBV2,TRBJ2-1,CASSRTSGAYNEQFF
-,TRBV9,TRBJ2-3,CASSRQRDTQYF
-,TRBV3-1/TRBV3-2,TRBJ2-1,CASSPRIAGGHEQFF
once,TRBV6-5,TRBJ2-7,CASSYSQSAGMYF
-,TRBV10-2,TRBJ2-7,CASKGWGTSVGEQYF
-,TRBV10-2,TRBJ2-7,CASSETGHSIYEQYF
-,TRBV4-1,TRBJ1-5,CASSPTRTGMPHF
-,TRBV15,TRBJ2-7,CATSRDRQGFYEQYF